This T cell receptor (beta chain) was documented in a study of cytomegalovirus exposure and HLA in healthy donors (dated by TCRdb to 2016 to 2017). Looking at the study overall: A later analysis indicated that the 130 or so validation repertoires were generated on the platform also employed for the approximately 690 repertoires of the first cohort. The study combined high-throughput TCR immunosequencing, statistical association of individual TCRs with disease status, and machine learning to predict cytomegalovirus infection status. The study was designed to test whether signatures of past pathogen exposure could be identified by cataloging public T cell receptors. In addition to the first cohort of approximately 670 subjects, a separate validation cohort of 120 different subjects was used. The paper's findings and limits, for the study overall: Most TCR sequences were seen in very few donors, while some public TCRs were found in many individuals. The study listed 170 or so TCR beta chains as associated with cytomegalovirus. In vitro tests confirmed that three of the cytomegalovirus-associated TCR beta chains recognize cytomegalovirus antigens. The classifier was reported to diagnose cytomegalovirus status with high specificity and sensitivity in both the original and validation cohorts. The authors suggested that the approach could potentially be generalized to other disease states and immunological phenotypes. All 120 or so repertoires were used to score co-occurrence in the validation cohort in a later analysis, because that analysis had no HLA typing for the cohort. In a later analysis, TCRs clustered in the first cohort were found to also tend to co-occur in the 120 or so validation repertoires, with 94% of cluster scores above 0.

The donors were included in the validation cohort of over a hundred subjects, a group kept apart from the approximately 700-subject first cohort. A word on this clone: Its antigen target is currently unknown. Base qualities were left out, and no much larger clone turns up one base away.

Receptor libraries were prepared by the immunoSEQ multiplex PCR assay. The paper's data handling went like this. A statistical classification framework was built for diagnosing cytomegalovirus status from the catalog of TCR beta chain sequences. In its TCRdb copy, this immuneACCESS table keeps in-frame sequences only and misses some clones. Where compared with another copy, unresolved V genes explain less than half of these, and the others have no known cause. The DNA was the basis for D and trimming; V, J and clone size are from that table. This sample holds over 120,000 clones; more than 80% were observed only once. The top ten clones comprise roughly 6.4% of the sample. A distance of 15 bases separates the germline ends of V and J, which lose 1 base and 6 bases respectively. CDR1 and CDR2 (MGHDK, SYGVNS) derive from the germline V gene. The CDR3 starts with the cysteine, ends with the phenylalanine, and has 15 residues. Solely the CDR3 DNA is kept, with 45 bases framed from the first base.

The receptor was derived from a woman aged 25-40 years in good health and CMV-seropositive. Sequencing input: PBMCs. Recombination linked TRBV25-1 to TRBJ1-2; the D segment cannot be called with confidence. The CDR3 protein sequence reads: CASSESEWSDNGYTF. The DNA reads TGTGCCAGCAGTGAATCCGAATGGTCAGATAATGGCTACACCTTC.